Sequencing of this T cell receptor (beta chain) was carried out in a study of regulatory T cells in long-lasting Graves disease. Library construction for TCR beta used iRepertoire HTBI primers and Arm-PCR of CDR3 regions. TCRdb redid the calling of the multiplex PCR reads with MiXCR, one entry per CDR3 protein. The sample records 450,000 to 650,000 distinct CDR3 sequences, about 15% being singletons. The V end lost 5 bases, the J end lost 0 bases, and 10 bases lay between the germline ends. The CDR3 spans 15 residues. Time point denoted: newly diagnosed GD, antithyroid drugs for less than 3 months. PBMCs provided the RNA from which the TCR library was made. These same data were also listed under a study on T cells in Graves' hyperthyroidism and ophthalmopathy. From that paper: Using 13 V-J features, a model discriminated ophthalmopathy from stable hyperthyroidism.

The sequences come from peripheral blood mononuclear cells (PBMCs), collected at new diagnosis, from a patient treated with antithyroid drugs. The chain is built from TRBV12-3 or TRBV12-4 and TRBJ1-4, with D unresolved. The sequence was collected from a woman aged 35-60 years with Graves disease. CDR3 amino acids: CASSPGEATNEKLFF. The CDR3 DNA reads as TGTGCCAGCAGTCCCGGGGAGGCAACTAATGAAAAACTGTTTTTT.